This T cell receptor beta chain stems from a study of patients and donors after allogeneic stem cell transplantation. TCRdb analysed the RT-PCR reads with MiXCR anew, one entry per CDR3 protein. The data hold some 960,000 distinct CDR3 sequences, with roughly 18% observed a single time. V lost 4 bases to trimming and J lost 5 bases, with 15 bases between them. Germline V CDR1 and CDR2: SEHNR, FQNEAQ (reference sequence). The CDR3 length is 14 residues. The chain couples TRBV7-9 to TRBJ2-7; a possible D gene is TRBD1 (5 bases). The sequencing sample was made of blood, either unsorted or a sorted T cell fraction (not recorded which). This clonotype was sampled from a human donor who was either an allogeneic HSCT recipient or a stem cell or donor lymphocyte infusion donor (not recorded which). It is not recorded whose cells these are; they may come from a transplant donor. CDR3 protein: CASSSRELVHEQYF. The CDR3 DNA follows: TGTGCCAGCAGCTCCAGGGAACTGGTCCACGAGCAGTACTTC.